This is a list of T cell receptor beta chains from one sample in a study of T cells in Graves' hyperthyroidism and ophthalmopathy. TCRdb recomputed calls from the multiplex PCR reads with MiXCR, one row per CDR3 protein. Counted here are 20,000 to 30,000 distinct CDR3 sequences, approximately 49% occurring once; the ten biggest clones make up about a quarter. Sequencing was carried out using blood. These receptor sequences come from a middle-aged woman with Graves' hyperthyroidism that later progressed to Graves' ophthalmopathy. Each CDR3 is given with its conserved first and last residue. Each record gives: clone size, V gene, D gene, J gene, CDR3 length, CDR3 protein, CDR3 DNA. The D gene is left open where the match is weak. Some rows mark clone size as missing; the rest say once, few, many or name a class of expanded clone.

NA	TRBV7-2	NA	TRBJ1-5	16	CASSLGGSGHGQPQHF	TGTGCCAGCAGCTTAGGTGGTTCGGGGCACGGTCAGCCCCAGCATTTT
NA	TRBV19	NA	TRBJ2-2	14	CASSITGFTGELFF	TGTGCCAGTAGTATAACAGGGTTCACCGGGGAGCTGTTTTTT
many	TRBV6-2/TRBV6-3	TRBD1	TRBJ2-2	15	CASSTGGADTGELFF	TGTGCCAGCAGTACAGGGGGCGCCGACACCGGGGAGCTGTTTTTT
few	TRBV20-1	NA	TRBJ1-5	13	CSARQSSNQPQHF	TGCAGTGCTAGACAGAGTAGCAATCAGCCCCAGCATTTT
many	TRBV6-1	NA	TRBJ1-2	14	CASSESGTSYGYTF	TGTGCCAGCAGTGAATCCGGGACAAGCTATGGCTACACCTTC
NA	TRBV9	NA	TRBJ2-5	15	CASSEGTDNQETQYF	TGTGCCAGCAGCGAGGGGACGGACAACCAAGAGACCCAGTACTTC
once	TRBV19	NA	TRBJ1-5	14	CASSMGPSNQPQHF	TGTGCCAGTAGTATGGGGCCGAGCAATCAGCCCCAGCATTTT
NA	TRBV7-9	NA	TRBJ1-1	12	CASSFFIAEAFF	TGTGCCAGCAGCTTTTTTATAGCTGAAGCTTTCTTT
many	TRBV13	NA	TRBJ1-5	15	CASSFSSYSNQPQHF	TGTGCCAGCAGCTTTTCCAGTTACAGCAATCAGCCCCAGCATTTT
NA	TRBV29-1	NA	TRBJ2-3	8	CSVDWQYF	TGCAGCGTTGATTGGCAGTATTTT
NA	TRBV7-9	NA	TRBJ1-1	13	CASGGDRKSGAFF	TGTGCCAGCGGAGGAGATAGGAAGTCGGGAGCTTTCTTT
many	TRBV6-5	NA	TRBJ1-5	15	CASSRRVRDNQPQHF	TGTGCCAGCAGTCGACGGGTCAGAGACAATCAGCCCCAGCATTTT
many	TRBV6-1	TRBD2	TRBJ2-5	18	CASRMPTQREAFLETQYF	TGTGCCAGCAGGATGCCAACCCAGCGGGAGGCCTTCCTTGAGACCCAGTACTTC
medium-sized	TRBV25-1	NA	TRBJ1-2	14	CASSEARGNYGYTF	TGTGCCAGCAGTGAGGCCAGGGGTAACTATGGCTACACCTTC
many	TRBV19	TRBD1	TRBJ1-1	14	CASSKTSRGNEAFF	TGTGCCAGTAGTAAGACGTCCAGGGGGAATGAAGCTTTCTTT
NA	TRBV7-3	TRBD2	TRBJ2-1	14	CASSFSSGSDEQFF	TGTGCCAGCAGCTTTTCTAGCGGGAGTGATGAGCAGTTCTTC